The 14 T cell receptor beta chains below were found in one sample sequenced in a study of cytomegalovirus exposure and HLA in healthy donors. 13 Jbeta primers and 60 Vbeta primers were used for the PCR. Clones were sequenced by immunoSEQ multiplex PCR, and TCRdb holds only the in-frame ones, with some missing. The sample has around 190,000 clones, approximately 80% seen once; the top ten hold roughly 2.7%. Sequencing was performed on PBMCs. Receptors originate from a female donor in good health and CMV-seronegative.

The chain links TRBV2 to TRBJ1-6; D not resolved. The V gene lost 7 bases and the J gene lost 0 bases, with 10 bases spanning the gap. The germline CDR1 and CDR2 sequences are SNHLY and FYNNEI. The CDR3 has 15 residues. CDR3 sequence: CASIWRSSYNSPLHF. The DNA for the CDR3 is TGTGCCAGCATCTGGAGGAGCTCCTATAATTCACCCCTCCACTTT.

The rearrangement links TRBV2 to TRBJ2-7; 9 bases match TRBD1. This CDR3 comprises 15 residues. The junction had 10 bases not matched to a gene; V was cut back by 5 bases and J by 5 bases. Germline values: CDR1 SNHLY, CDR2 FYNNEI. In nucleotides, the CDR3 is TGTGCCAGCAGTTCACAGGGGGCGAGCTTCCACGAGCAGTACTTC. It encodes CASSSQGASFHEQYF.

This chain uses TRBV29-1 with TRBJ2-1; maybe TRBD1 (6 bases). V dropped 6 bases and J dropped 2 bases, with 14 bases sitting between them. The CDR3 consists of 14 residues. The germline V gene has CDR1 SQVTM and CDR2 ANQGSEA. CDR3 region: CSVLLDRPYNEQFF. DNA for the CDR3: TGCAGCGTCCTGCTGGACAGACCCTACAATGAGCAGTTCTTC.

This rearrangement joins TRBV19 to TRBJ2-1, with 8 bases matching TRBD2. The CDR3 runs to 16 residues. Germline assignment: CDR1 LNHDA and CDR2 SQIVND (reference sequence). After removal of 3 bases from V and 5 bases from J, the junction contained 9 bases not matched to a gene. The CDR3: CASSMRGGGSHNEQFF. In DNA, the CDR3 is TGTGCCAGTAGTATGAGGGGCGGGGGGAGCCACAATGAGCAGTTCTTC.

The CDR3 region is CASSAPNIYNEQFF. CDR3 nucleotides: TGTGCCAGCAGTGCCCCCAACATATACAATGAGCAGTTCTTC. The chain employs TRBV28 and TRBJ2-1; D gene ambiguous. V lost 5 bases to trimming and J lost 4 bases, with 12 bases between them. The germline V gene has CDR1 MDHEN and CDR2 SYDVKM. The CDR3 has 14 amino acids. Complete variable domain (other parts from reference TRBV28 and TRBJ2-1): DVKVTQSSRYLVKRTGEKVFLECVQDMDHENMFWYRQDPGLGLRLIYFSYDVKMKEKGDIPEGYSVSREKKERFSLILESASTNQTSMYLCASSAPNIYNEQFFGPGTRLTVL.

The J gene is TRBJ1-1, the V gene TRBV9; D gene unclear. The V and J ends lost 3 bases and 5 bases respectively, with 14 bases between them. Looked up from germline, CDR1 is SGDLS and CDR2 is YYNGEE. The CDR3 covers 14 residues. DNA for the CDR3: TGTGCCAGCAGCGCTAAGGCCGGGTCTACTGAAGCTTTCTTT. Amino acids: CASSAKAGSTEAFF.

The V and J genes are TRBV5-6 and TRBJ2-7, with 8 bases aligning to TRBD1. With V trimmed by 4 bases and J by 3 bases, 6 bases remained unmatched. CDR1 SGHDT and CDR2 YYEEEE come from the germline V gene. The CDR3 extends over 14 amino acids. CDR3 DNA: TGTGCCAGCAGCCCGTGGACAGGGTACTACGAGCAGTACTTC. Protein sequence: CASSPWTGYYEQYF.

The genes are TRBV9 and TRBJ2-3; D not resolved. Trimming cost V 0 bases and J 0 bases, with 11 bases left between them. The CDR3 contains 16 residues. Germline V gene lookup returns CDR1 SGDLS and CDR2 YYNGEE. CDR3 loop: CASSVATGASTDTQYF. CDR3 coding DNA: TGTGCCAGCAGCGTAGCGACTGGTGCTAGCACAGATACGCAGTATTTT. Combining the CDR3 with reference TRBV9 and TRBJ2-3 gives the whole variable domain DSGVTQTPKHLITATGQRVTLRCSPRSGDLSVYWYQQSLDQGLQFLIQYYNGEERAKGNILERFSAQQFPDLHSELNLSSLELGDSALYFCASSVATGASTDTQYFGPGTRLTVL.

This rearrangement joins TRBV19 to TRBJ2-5; possible D gene TRBD2, 7 bases. CDR3 size: 14 residues. The V and J ends lost 3 bases and 5 bases respectively, with 13 bases between them. CDR1 LNHDA and CDR2 SQIVND come from the germline V gene (reference sequence). The CDR3 sequence: CASSIRGAAETQYF. The CDR3 bases are TGTGCCAGTAGTATTCGGGGGGCGGCGGAGACCCAGTACTTC.

This clone appeared a few times. The chain recombines TRBV5-6 with TRBJ1-2, with a tentative D call TRBD1 (6 bases). This CDR3 spans 12 amino acids. V was pared by 4 bases and J by 3 bases, with 7 bases between. Germline CDR1 and CDR2: SGHDT and YYEEEE. This CDR3 is CASSEGDYGYTF. The CDR3 DNA is TGTGCCAGCAGCGAGGGGGACTATGGCTACACCTTC.

The chain has TRBV19 and TRBJ1-5; a weak D match, TRBD1 (5 bases). The CDR3 length is 13 residues. Germline V CDR1 and CDR2: LNHDA, SQIVND (reference sequence). The V gene lost 4 bases and the J gene lost 14 bases, with 18 bases spanning the gap. The CDR3 bases are TGTGCCAGTAGTACCCCAGGGCTTGGTGGAAAGCATTTT. Its protein is CASSTPGLGGKHF.

V usage is TRBV30 and J usage is TRBJ1-4; D not certain. Trimming cost V 0 bases and J 8 bases, with 10 bases left between them. Germline V gene data show CDR1 as GTSNPN and CDR2 as SVGIG (reference sequence). This CDR3 is 13 amino acids long. The CDR3 DNA sequence: TGTGCCTGGAGTGTATACGGGAGAGAAAAACTGTTTTTT. Translated, it gives CAWSVYGREKLFF.

The table lists this clone with a few counts. The rearrangement links TRBV4-2 to TRBJ1-2; TRBD1 matches 7 bases. The length of the CDR3 is 16 residues. Trimming removed 1 base from V and 3 bases from J; junction bases left unmatched: 8. Per the germline V gene, CDR1 is LGHNA and CDR2 is YNFKEQ. The CDR3 DNA reads as TGTGCCAGCAGCCAAGGAACGGCAGGGGGTGACTATGGCTACACCTTC. Its protein product is CASSQGTAGGDYGYTF.

The chain is built from TRBV9 and TRBJ1-3, with D uncertain. V lost 3 bases and J 4 bases, leaving 5 bases between the germline ends. The CDR3 has 12 amino acids. Germline values: CDR1 SGDLS, CDR2 YYNGEE. This CDR3 is CASSARGNTIYF. For the CDR3, the DNA is TGTGCCAGCAGCGCCCGGGGAAACACCATATATTTT.